At least ten counts were recorded for the clone carrying this T cell receptor beta chain. This specimen belongs to a study of neurological immune-mediated disorders. The method for making cDNA was 5'RACE, and it used 10-nucleotide random UMIs. TCRdb reprocessed the 5' RACE reads via MiXCR and lists one record per CDR3 protein. The table shows 40,000 to 50,000 distinct CDR3 sequences, with under 2% occurring only once. V was cut by 0 bases and J by 5 bases, with 13 bases left in between. CDR3 length: 15 amino acids. Germline V gene data show CDR1 as MNHNY and CDR2 as SVGAGI (reference sequence). Sequenced sample: PBMCs. This receptor was identified in a woman aged 40 to 50 with multiple sclerosis. The chain is built from TRBV6-6 and TRBJ1-1; D not certain. CDR3 in amino acids: CASSYSGSGRTEAFF. In nucleotides, the CDR3 is TGTGCCAGCAGTTACTCGGGGTCCGGGAGGACTGAAGCTTTCTTT.